This TCR beta chain is drawn from a study of CD8 T cells in Susac syndrome. Across the study: At the time their blood was drawn, patients with Susac syndrome were either therapy-naive, on corticosteroids (with some of them also receiving intravenous immunoglobulin), or on intravenous immunoglobulin alone.

This CDR3 region has 18 residues. Looked up from germline, CDR1 is SGDLS and CDR2 is YYNGEE. V lost 0 bases, J lost 0 bases, and 7 bases stayed unmatched. Broader study findings: Several Susac-specific public clones appeared in CD8+ TEMRA repertoires, and fewer than 20 in total CD8+ repertoires.

This clonotype was observed once. Its cognate antigen is unknown. Random hexamers primed reverse transcription of about 0.5 to 1 ug RNA. With immunoSEQ multiplex PCR, TCR beta CDR3 was amplified across 54 Vbeta and 13 Jbeta. In TCRdb, the immunoSEQ multiplex PCR reads were re-called with MiXCR into one record per CDR3 protein. The data contain about 100,000 distinct CDR3 sequences, approximately 95% of them singletons. The clonotype originates from a human donor with Susac syndrome. The genes are TRBV9 and TRBJ2-3; 10 bases are shared with TRBD2. Specimen: CD8+ T cells from PBMCs. The CDR3 region has the DNA TGTGCCAGCAGCGTAGGGCTAGCGGGAGACCCTAGCACAGATACGCAGTATTTT. It codes for CASSVGLAGDPSTDTQYF.